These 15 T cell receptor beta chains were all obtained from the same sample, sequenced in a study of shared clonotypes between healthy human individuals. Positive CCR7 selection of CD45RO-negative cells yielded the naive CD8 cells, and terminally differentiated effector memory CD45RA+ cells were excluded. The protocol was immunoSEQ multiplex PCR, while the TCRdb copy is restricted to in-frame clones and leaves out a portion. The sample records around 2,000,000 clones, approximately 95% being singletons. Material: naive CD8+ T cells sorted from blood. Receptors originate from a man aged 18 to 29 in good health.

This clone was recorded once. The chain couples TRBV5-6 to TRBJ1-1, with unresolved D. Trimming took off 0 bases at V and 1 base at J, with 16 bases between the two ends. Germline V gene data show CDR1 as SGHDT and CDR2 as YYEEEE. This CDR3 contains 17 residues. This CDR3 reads CASSLEGRVQTNTEAFF. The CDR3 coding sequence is TGTGCCAGCAGCTTGGAAGGTAGGGTTCAGACGAACACTGAAGCTTTCTTT.

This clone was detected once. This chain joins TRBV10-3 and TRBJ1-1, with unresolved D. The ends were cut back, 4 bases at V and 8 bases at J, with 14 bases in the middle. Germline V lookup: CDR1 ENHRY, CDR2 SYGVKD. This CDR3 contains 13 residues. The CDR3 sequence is CAISGGFGEEAFF. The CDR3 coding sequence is TGTGCCATCAGTGGGGGTTTTGGGGAAGAAGCTTTCTTT.

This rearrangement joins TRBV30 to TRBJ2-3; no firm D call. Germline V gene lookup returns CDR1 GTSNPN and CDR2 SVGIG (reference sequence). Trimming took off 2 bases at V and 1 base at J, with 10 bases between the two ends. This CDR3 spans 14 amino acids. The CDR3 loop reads CAWSPRVGTDTQYF. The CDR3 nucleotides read TGTGCCTGGAGTCCCCGGGTGGGCACAGATACGCAGTATTTT.

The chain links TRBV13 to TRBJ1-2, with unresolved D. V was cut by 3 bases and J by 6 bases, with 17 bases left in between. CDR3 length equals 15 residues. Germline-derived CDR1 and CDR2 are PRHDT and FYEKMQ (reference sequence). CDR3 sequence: CASSFSEGGYDGYTF. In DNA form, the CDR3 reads TGTGCCAGCAGCTTTTCAGAGGGAGGATACGATGGCTACACCTTC.

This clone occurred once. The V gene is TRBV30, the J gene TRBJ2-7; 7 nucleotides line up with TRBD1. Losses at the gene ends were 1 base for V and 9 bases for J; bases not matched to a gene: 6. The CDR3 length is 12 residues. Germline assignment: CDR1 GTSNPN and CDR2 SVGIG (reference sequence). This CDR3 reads CAWSEGGQGQYF. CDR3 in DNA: TGTGCCTGGAGTGAAGGGGGCCAAGGGCAGTACTTC.

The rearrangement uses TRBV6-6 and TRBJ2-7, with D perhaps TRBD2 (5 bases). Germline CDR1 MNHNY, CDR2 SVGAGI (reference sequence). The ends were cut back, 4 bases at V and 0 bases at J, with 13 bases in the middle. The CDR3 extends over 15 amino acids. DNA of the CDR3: TGTGCCAGCAGTTTGACAACAGAGGGCTCCTACGAGCAGTACTTC. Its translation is CASSLTTEGSYEQYF.

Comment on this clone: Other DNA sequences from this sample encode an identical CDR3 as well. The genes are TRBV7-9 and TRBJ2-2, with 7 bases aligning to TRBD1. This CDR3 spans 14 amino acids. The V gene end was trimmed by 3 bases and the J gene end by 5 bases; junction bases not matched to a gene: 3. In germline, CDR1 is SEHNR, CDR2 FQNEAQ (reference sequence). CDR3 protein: CASSFAQGTGELFF. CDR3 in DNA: TGTGCCAGCAGCTTTGCACAGGGGACCGGGGAGCTGTTTTTT. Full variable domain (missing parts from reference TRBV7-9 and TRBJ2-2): DTGVSQNPRHKITKRGQNVTFRCDPISEHNRLYWYRQTLGQGPEFLTYFQNEAQLEKSRLLSDRFSAERPKGSFSTLEIQRTEQGDSAMYLCASSFAQGTGELFFGEGSRLTVL.

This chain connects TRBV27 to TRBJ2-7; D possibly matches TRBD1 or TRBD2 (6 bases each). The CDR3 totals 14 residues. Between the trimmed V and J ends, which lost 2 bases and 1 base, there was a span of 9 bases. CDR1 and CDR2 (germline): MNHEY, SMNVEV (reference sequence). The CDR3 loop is CASSLRGESYEQYF. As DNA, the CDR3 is TGTGCCAGCAGTTTAAGGGGGGAATCCTACGAGCAGTACTTC.

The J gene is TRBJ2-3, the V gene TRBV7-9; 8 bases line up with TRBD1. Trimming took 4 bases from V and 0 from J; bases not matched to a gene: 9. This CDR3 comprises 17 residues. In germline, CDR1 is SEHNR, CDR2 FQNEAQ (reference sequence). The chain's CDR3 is CASSWIWTGRSTDTQYF. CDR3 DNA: TGTGCCAGCAGCTGGATATGGACAGGGAGAAGCACAGATACGCAGTATTTT.

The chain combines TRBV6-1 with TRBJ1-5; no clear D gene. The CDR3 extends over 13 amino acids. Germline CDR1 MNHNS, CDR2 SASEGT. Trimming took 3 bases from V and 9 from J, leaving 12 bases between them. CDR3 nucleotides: TGTGCCAGCAGTGATGCGGCATTTTCGCCCCAGCATTTT. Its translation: CASSDAAFSPQHF.

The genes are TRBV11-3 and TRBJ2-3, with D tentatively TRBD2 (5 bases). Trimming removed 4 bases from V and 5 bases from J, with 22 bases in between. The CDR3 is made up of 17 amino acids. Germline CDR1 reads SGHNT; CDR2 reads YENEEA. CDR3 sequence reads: CASSSHDVRAEEDTQYF. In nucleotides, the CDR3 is TGTGCCAGCAGCTCCCACGACGTCCGGGCGGAGGAAGATACGCAGTATTTT. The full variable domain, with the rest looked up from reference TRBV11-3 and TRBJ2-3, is EAGVVQSPRYKIIEKKQPVAFWCNPISGHNTLYWYLQNLGQGPELLIRYENEEAVDDSQLPKDRFSAERLKGVDSTLKIQPAELGDSAVYLCASSSHDVRAEEDTQYFGPGTRLTVL.

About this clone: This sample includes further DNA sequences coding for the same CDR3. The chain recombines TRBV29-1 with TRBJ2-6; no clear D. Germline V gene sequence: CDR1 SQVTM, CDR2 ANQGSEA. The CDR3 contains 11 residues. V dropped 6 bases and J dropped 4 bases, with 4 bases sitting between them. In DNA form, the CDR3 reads TGCAGCGTGTCGGGGGCCAACGTCCTGACTTTC. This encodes CSVSGANVLTF.

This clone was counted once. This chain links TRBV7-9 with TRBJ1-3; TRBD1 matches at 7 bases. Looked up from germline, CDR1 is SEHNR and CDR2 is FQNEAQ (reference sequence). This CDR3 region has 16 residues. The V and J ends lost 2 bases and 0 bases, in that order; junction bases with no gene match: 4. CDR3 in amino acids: CASSLSTGVSGNTIYF. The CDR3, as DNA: TGTGCCAGCAGCTTATCAACAGGGGTCTCTGGAAACACCATATATTTT.

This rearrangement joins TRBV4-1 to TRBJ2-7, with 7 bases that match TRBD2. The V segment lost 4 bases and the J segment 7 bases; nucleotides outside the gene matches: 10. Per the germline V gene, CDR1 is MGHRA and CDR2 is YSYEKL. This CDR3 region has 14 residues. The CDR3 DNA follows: TGCGCCAGCAGCCTTGGGACTATCCCCAAAGAGCAGTACTTC. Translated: CASSLGTIPKEQYF.

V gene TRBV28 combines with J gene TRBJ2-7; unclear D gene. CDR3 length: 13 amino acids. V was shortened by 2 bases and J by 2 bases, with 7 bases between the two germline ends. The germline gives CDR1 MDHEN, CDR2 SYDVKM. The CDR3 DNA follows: TGTGCCAGCAGTTTACCCACCACCTACGAGCAGTACTTC. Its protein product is CASSLPTTYEQYF.